These 10 T cell receptor beta chains share one sample of origin, sequenced in a study of Ad26.COV2.S vaccination and SARS-CoV-2 variants (dated by TCRdb to about 2021). Sample treatment or condition, as interpreted from the label and publication: about 20 received Ad26.COV2.S at low or high dose, single or two shots; several received placebo; per-sample allocation not given. Repertoires of vaccine and placebo recipients were sequenced from samples taken on day 63 after the first injection. The library relied on the immunoSEQ multiplex PCR assay. TCRdb stores this immuneACCESS table with in-frame sequences only. Part of the clones is absent; in the studies checked, under half of the shortfall reflects unresolved V genes, and no reason is known for the rest. The sample contains 510,000 or so clones, about 83% of them found a single time. The ten largest clones capture about 13% of the sample. The sequenced sample was peripheral blood, obtained in a trial of Ad26.COV2.S vaccine versus placebo. All receptors come from a person between 18 and 60 years old who received the Ad26.COV2.S COVID-19 vaccine or a placebo.

This chain links TRBV30 with TRBJ1-3, with D possibly being TRBD1 (6 bases). The CDR3 has 15 amino acids. The germline gives CDR1 GTSNPN, CDR2 SVGIG (reference sequence). The V end lost 5 bases, the J end lost 0 bases, and 14 bases lay between the germline ends. In nucleotides, the CDR3 is TGTGCCTGGGGCCCAGACAGGATCTCTGGAAACACCATATATTTT. It codes for CAWGPDRISGNTIYF.

This clone was observed a single time. This chain joins TRBV4-2 and TRBJ2-1; 8 bases agree with TRBD2. The germline V gene encodes CDR1 LGHNA and CDR2 YNFKEQ. This CDR3 comprises 16 residues. J was trimmed by 7 bases and V by 0 bases; bases with no gene match: 8. CDR3 loop: CASSQEGTRAANEQFF. CDR3 sequence (DNA): TGTGCCAGCAGCCAAGAAGGGACTAGGGCAGCTAATGAGCAGTTCTTC.

The chain is built from TRBV13 and TRBJ1-1, with unresolved D. CDR3 length: 12 residues. Germline V gene data show CDR1 as PRHDT and CDR2 as FYEKMQ (reference sequence). V shed 3 bases and J shed 3 bases, with 5 bases lying between them. The chain's CDR3 is CASSFGDTEAFF. The DNA for the CDR3 is TGTGCCAGCAGCTTTGGGGACACTGAAGCTTTCTTT.

The rearrangement links TRBV27 to TRBJ2-7, with a tentative D call TRBD2 (5 bases). The germline V gene has CDR1 MNHEY and CDR2 SMNVEV (reference sequence). V shed 8 bases and J shed 4 bases, with 18 bases lying between them. The CDR3 contains 14 residues. DNA of the CDR3: TGTGCCAGCCGCCGCACCGGGAACTGGTACGAGCAGTACTTC. It is translated as CASRRTGNWYEQYF.

The chain is built from TRBV19 and TRBJ1-1; D might be TRBD1 (5 bases). V dropped 1 base and J dropped 2 bases, with 11 bases sitting between them. The CDR3 has 15 amino acids. The germline CDR1 and CDR2 sequences are LNHDA and SQIVND (reference sequence). The CDR3 here is CASSIAPGGNTEAFF. For the CDR3, the DNA is TGTGCCAGTAGTATAGCCCCCGGGGGTAACACTGAAGCTTTCTTT. Drawing the rest from reference TRBV19 and TRBJ1-1, the complete variable domain is DGGITQSPKYLFRKEGQNVTLSCEQNLNHDAMYWYRQDPGQGLRLIYYSQIVNDFQKGDIAEGYSVSREKKESFPLTVTSAQKNPTAFYLCASSIAPGGNTEAFFGQGTRLTVV.

CDR3: CASSPRGQSGGNEQFF. CDR3 bases: TGCGCCAGCAGCCCCCGGGGACAGTCAGGCGGCAATGAGCAGTTCTTC. The rearrangement links TRBV5-1 to TRBJ2-1, with 7 bases that match TRBD1. V shed 4 bases and J 6 bases; nucleotides not matched to a gene: 13. The germline gives CDR1 SGHRS, CDR2 YFSETQ. The CDR3 runs to 16 residues.

The CDR3: CASSTVTDTQYF. In DNA, the CDR3 is TGTGCCAGCAGTACCGTCACAGATACGCAGTATTTT. The chain employs TRBV28 and TRBJ2-3; no clear D. Germline V CDR1 and CDR2: MDHEN, SYDVKM. CDR3 size: 12 residues. Trimming removed 5 bases at V and 2 bases at J, with 5 bases between.

This chain uses TRBV27 with TRBJ2-3; possibly TRBD2 for D (5 bases). Trimming cost V 5 bases and J 2 bases, with 8 bases left between them. The CDR3 runs to 13 residues. Germline lookup yields CDR1 MNHEY and CDR2 SMNVEV (reference sequence). The CDR3 nucleotides are TGTGCCAGCAGTGGACTCGTCACAGATACGCAGTATTTT. It yields the protein CASSGLVTDTQYF.

This clone has only one observation. Other DNA variants within this sample encode the same CDR3. This chain links TRBV9 with TRBJ2-1; tentatively, D is TRBD2 (6 bases). This CDR3 is built from 15 residues. V gave up 0 bases and J gave up 0 bases, with 7 bases separating them. Germline lookup yields CDR1 SGDLS and CDR2 YYNGEE. CDR3 sequence: CASSVAAGSYNEQFF. DNA of the CDR3: TGTGCCAGCAGCGTAGCAGCGGGCTCCTACAATGAGCAGTTCTTC.

This chain links TRBV27 with TRBJ2-2; the match to TRBD1 covers 8 bases. The germline V gene has CDR1 MNHEY and CDR2 SMNVEV (reference sequence). The J segment lost 2 bases and the V segment lost 7 bases, leaving 9 bases of the junction unmatched. The CDR3 contains 16 residues. CDR3 sequence reads: CASTTRQGTNTGELFF. As DNA, the CDR3 is TGTGCCAGCACTACCCGACAGGGGACCAACACCGGGGAGCTGTTTTTT.